A single sample is the source of the 10 T cell receptor beta chains below, sequenced in a study of shared clonotypes between healthy human individuals (TCRdb year 2020). Library creation used the immunoSEQ multiplex PCR assay. Held by TCRdb, this immuneACCESS table contains in-frame sequences only and omits some clones. Under half of the omission traces to an unresolved V gene where checked; the cause of the rest is unknown. This sample lists 2,500,000 or so clones; around nine tenths were detected once. Clones ranked in the top ten supply about 0.13% of the sample. The sample consisted of naive CD4+ T cells sorted from blood. Explained via the paper, the cell subset or site label denotes: CD45RA+ positively selected. All receptors derive from a man younger than 35 in good health.

The chain is built from TRBV14 and TRBJ2-7; D gene uncertain. This CDR3 has 12 amino acids. Germline assignment: CDR1 SGHDN and CDR2 FVKESK. The V and J ends lost 2 bases and 4 bases respectively, with 6 bases between them. CDR3 DNA: TGTGCCAGCAGCCAATATACGTACGAGCAGTACTTC. Translation gives CASSQYTYEQYF.

CDR3 sequence: CASSPPFGKGTDTQYF. The CDR3 coding sequence is TGTGCCAGCTCACCACCTTTTGGGAAGGGAACAGATACGCAGTATTTT. The chain has TRBV18 and TRBJ2-3; D is unresolved. Trimming removed 0 bases at V and 3 bases at J, with 13 bases between. Germline V gene sequence: CDR1 KGHSH, CDR2 LQKENI. The CDR3 is 16 residues long.

The chain uses TRBV10-2 and TRBJ2-1, with D uncertain. This CDR3 region has 15 residues. V lost 2 bases to trimming and J lost 2 bases, with 10 bases between them. Germline loops: CDR1 WSHSY, CDR2 SAAADI. CDR3 nucleotide sequence: TGCGCCAGCAGTGAGGGACGAGGCGCCTACAATGAGCAGTTCTTC. Its protein product is CASSEGRGAYNEQFF.

This clone was picked up a small number of times. The chain has TRBV10-2 and TRBJ1-6, with 12 nucleotides matching TRBD1. Trimming removed 7 bases from V and 10 bases from J; junction bases left unmatched: 2. The CDR3 is 13 amino acids. From germline, CDR1 is WSHSY and CDR2 SAAADI. The CDR3 nucleotides read TGCGCCAGCACCGGGACAGGGGGCTCACCCCTCCACTTT. Protein: CASTGTGGSPLHF.

The V gene is TRBV18, the J gene TRBJ2-7, with no clear D. V lost 3 bases to trimming and J lost 0 bases, with 12 bases between them. Germline V gene sequence: CDR1 KGHSH, CDR2 LQKENI. The CDR3 runs to 15 residues. The CDR3 is CASSPPGLFSYEQYF. The CDR3 DNA sequence: TGTGCCAGCTCACCCCCGGGCCTCTTCTCCTACGAGCAGTACTTC.

CDR3 in DNA: TGTGCCAGTAGTATGAAGGTGGACAGGGACTACGAGCAGTACTTC. Amino acid sequence: CASSMKVDRDYEQYF. The chain is built from TRBV19 and TRBJ2-7; 8 bases are shared with TRBD1. The CDR3 length is 15 residues. Germline assignment: CDR1 LNHDA and CDR2 SQIVND (reference sequence). With V trimmed by 3 bases and J by 3 bases, 7 bases remained unmatched.

This sequence joins TRBV30 and TRBJ2-5; D uncertain. CDR1 and CDR2 from the germline V gene are GTSNPN and SVGIG (reference sequence). The germline V and J ends were trimmed by 3 bases and 1 base, with 9 bases remaining between them. The CDR3 has 13 residues. CDR3 DNA: TGTGCCTGGAGAGGAACTCCCCAAGAGACCCAGTACTTC. It is translated as CAWRGTPQETQYF. The full variable domain, its missing parts supplied by reference TRBV30 and TRBJ2-5, is SQTIHQWPATLVQPVGSPLSLECTVEGTSNPNLYWYRQAAGRGLQLLFYSVGIGQISSEVPQNLSASRPQDRQFILSSKKLLLSDSGFYLCAWRGTPQETQYFGPGTRLLVL.

For the CDR3, the DNA is TGTGCCAGCAGGAACAGGGGTCCATACGAGCAGTACTTC. It yields the protein CASRNRGPYEQYF. The V call is TRBV2, the J call TRBJ2-7, with 7 bases that match TRBD1. V trimming: 6 bases; J trimming: 4 bases; junction bases outside the gene matches: 6. CDR3 length: 13 residues. The germline CDR1 and CDR2 sequences are SNHLY and FYNNEI.

The chain is built from TRBV15 and TRBJ2-1; D is perhaps TRBD2 (5 bases). Germline values: CDR1 LNHNV, CDR2 YYDKDF (reference sequence). The CDR3 totals 17 residues. The germline V and J ends were trimmed by 0 bases and 0 bases, with 12 bases remaining between them. CDR3 protein: CATSRDPGMSSYNEQFF. The CDR3 DNA follows: TGTGCCACCAGCAGAGATCCGGGGATGAGCTCCTACAATGAGCAGTTCTTC.

This chain links TRBV2 with TRBJ2-1; 12 bases are shared with TRBD2. In germline, CDR1 is SNHLY, CDR2 FYNNEI. V lost 1 base, J lost 3 bases, and 4 bases stayed unmatched. CDR3 length: 17 amino acids. The CDR3 sequence is CASSEERLAGVYNEQFF. CDR3 coding DNA: TGTGCCAGCAGTGAAGAACGACTAGCGGGAGTCTACAATGAGCAGTTCTTC.